This entry concerns a single TCR beta chain. Its antigen is unknown. The CDR3 contains 17 residues. Trimming shortened V by 5 bases and J by 0 bases, and 19 bases separated the two germline ends. The data were obtained in a study of read filtering for tumor transcriptome and immune sequencing. As for the study in general: Among patients, some 17 were male and some 15 female, aged about 40 to 90 (mean approximately 64). Revised staging placed eight or nine patients in R-ISS I, 15 to 20 in II, about seven in III. General study findings and limits: Around 80% of IR-seq clonotypes had a single read, yet these held around 3.5% of reads.

From 400 to 450 ng of RNA, a library with molecular barcoded alpha/delta and beta/gamma adaptors was made. Using its own MiXCR run on the reads, TCRdb lists one record per CDR3 protein. This sample has about 130,000 distinct CDR3 sequences, with over 10% found just once. The sequence derives from a donor aged 40 or over with multiple myeloma. The rearrangement links TRBV12-3 or TRBV12-4 to TRBJ1-1; no clear D gene. Sequences were obtained from a population of CD138-negative cells sorted from bone marrow. The CDR3 sequence: CASSTRMEKTLNTEAFF. In nucleotides, the CDR3 is TGTGCCAGCAGTACTAGAATGGAGAAGACCTTGAACACTGAAGCTTTCTTT.